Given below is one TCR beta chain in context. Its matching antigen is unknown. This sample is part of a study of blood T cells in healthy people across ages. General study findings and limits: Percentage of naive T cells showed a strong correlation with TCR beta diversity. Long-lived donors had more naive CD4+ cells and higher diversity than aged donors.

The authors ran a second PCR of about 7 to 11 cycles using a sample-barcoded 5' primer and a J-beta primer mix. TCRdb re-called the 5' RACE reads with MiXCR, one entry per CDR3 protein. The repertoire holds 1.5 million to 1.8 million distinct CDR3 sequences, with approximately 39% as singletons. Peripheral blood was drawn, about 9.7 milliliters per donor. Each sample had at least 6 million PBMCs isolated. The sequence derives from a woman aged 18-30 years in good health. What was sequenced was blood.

CDR3 DNA: TGTGCCAGCAGTTGGGCCCAGGGACTAGCGGCCAATGAGCAGTACTTC. As protein: CASSWAQGLAANEQYF. V usage is TRBV12-3 or TRBV12-4 and J usage is TRBJ2-7; TRBD2 aligns across 11 bases. The CDR3 consists of 16 residues. V was clipped by 4 bases and J by 7 bases; unmatched bases: 12.